Presented here are 7 T cell receptor beta chains from one specimen sequenced in a study of blood T cell repertoires in COVID-19. Sequencing used immunoSEQ multiplex PCR; TCRdb keeps in-frame clones, though not all of them. The table shows 130,000 to 150,000 clones, with roughly 85% occurring only once. Sequenced material: peripheral blood. All receptors derive from a woman in her fifties or sixties with COVID-19, enrolled during active disease.

This sequence joins TRBV20-1 and TRBJ2-1; no clear D gene. V dropped 3 bases and J dropped 9 bases, with 21 bases sitting between them. From germline, CDR1 is DFQATT and CDR2 SNEGSKA (reference sequence). The CDR3 length is 15 residues. The CDR3 protein is CSASRLKIEFSEQFF. In nucleotides, the CDR3 is TGCAGTGCTAGTCGACTCAAAATCGAATTCAGTGAGCAGTTCTTC.

This chain links TRBV7-9 with TRBJ1-4, with D possibly being TRBD1 (5 bases). The CDR3 extends over 16 amino acids. Trimming stripped 6 bases from V and 0 bases from J, with 14 bases between. Germline loops: CDR1 SEHNR, CDR2 FQNEAQ (reference sequence). CDR3 in amino acids: CASRWGDSPTNEKLFF. The CDR3 DNA follows: TGTGCCAGCAGGTGGGGTGACAGCCCAACTAATGAAAAACTGTTTTTT.

J is TRBJ2-7 and V is TRBV9; D remains ambiguous. The ends were cut back, 4 bases at V and 1 base at J, with 12 bases in the middle. This CDR3 is 14 amino acids long. The germline gives CDR1 SGDLS, CDR2 YYNGEE. The CDR3 sequence: CASSPSTSSYEQYF. CDR3 in DNA: TGTGCCAGCAGCCCCTCGACTTCATCCTACGAGCAGTACTTC.

The CDR3 loop reads CASSLGDYINEQFF. The CDR3 DNA sequence: TGTGCCAGCAGCTTAGGGGACTATATCAATGAGCAGTTCTTC. The chain has TRBV7-8 and TRBJ2-1; 7 positions match TRBD2. CDR3 length: 14 amino acids. The ends lost 1 base at V and 6 bases at J; junction bases unmatched: 3. The germline CDR1 and CDR2 sequences are SGHVS and FQNEAQ. The full variable domain, completed using reference TRBV7-8 and TRBJ2-1, is GAGVSQSPRYKVAKRGQDVALRCDPISGHVSLFWYQQALGQGPEFLTYFQNEAQLDKSGLPSDRFFAERPEGSVSTLKIQRTQQEDSAVYLCASSLGDYINEQFFGPGTRLTVL.

This clone was seen only a few times. This chain uses TRBV10-1 with TRBJ1-2; 7 nucleotides agree with TRBD1. The length of the CDR3 is 14 residues. Germline assignment: CDR1 WNHNN and CDR2 SYGVQD (reference sequence). V was clipped by 5 bases and J by 6 bases; unmatched bases: 9. The CDR3 DNA sequence: TGCGCCAGCAGTTTCGACAGGGCTTTCGATGGCTACACCTTC. It translates to CASSFDRAFDGYTF.

This sequence joins TRBV7-3 and TRBJ2-3; 11 bases map to TRBD2. Trimming removed 4 bases from V and 2 bases from J; junction bases left unmatched: 8. Per germline, CDR1 SGHTA and CDR2 FQGTGA. This CDR3 comprises 17 residues. The CDR3 region is CASSSGLAGGNTDTQYF. DNA of the CDR3: TGTGCCAGCAGCTCCGGACTAGCGGGCGGGAACACAGATACGCAGTATTTT.

This clone was detected once. V gene TRBV4-1 combines with J gene TRBJ1-2; 8 bases match TRBD1. CDR3 length: 16 amino acids. From germline, CDR1 is MGHRA and CDR2 YSYEKL. Germline trimming cut 3 bases from V and 4 bases from J; bases unmatched to any gene: 10. Here the CDR3 reads CASSQLQGVLSYGYTF. For the CDR3, the DNA is TGCGCCAGCAGCCAGCTACAGGGGGTCTTGAGCTATGGCTACACCTTC.